This entry describes one TCR beta chain. The antigen remains undetermined. The source of the sample is a study of cytomegalovirus exposure and HLA in healthy donors. The study's findings and limits: Later on, an analysis tied 15,000 to 20,000 TCR beta sequences to HLA alleles at 0.05 false discovery rate. Donors were assumed by presence/absence analyses to have roughly uniform sequencing depth. Certain indistinguishable V segments, among them TRBV6-2 and TRBV6-3, were excluded.

Researchers ran the PCR with 60 Vbeta and 13 Jbeta primers. Generated by immunoSEQ multiplex PCR, the TCRdb table keeps only in-frame clones and is missing some. The sample comprises some 190,000 clones, 85% of which are singletons, and 1% rests with the top ten. Samples came from healthy bone marrow donors. The ends were cut back, 5 bases at V and 7 bases at J, with 17 bases in the middle. In germline, CDR1 is MNHEY, CDR2 SMNVEV (reference sequence). There are 14 residues in the CDR3. Sequenced input: PBMCs. The sequence was obtained from a boy younger than 10 in good health and CMV-seronegative. The V gene is TRBV27, the J gene TRBJ2-5; D perhaps matches TRBD2 (5 bases). CDR3: CASSPTQVGGTQYF. CDR3 sequence (DNA): TGTGCCAGCAGTCCGACCCAAGTTGGAGGGACCCAGTACTTC.